This TCR beta chain appears in the sequencing data of a study of blood T cell repertoires in COVID-19 (dated by TCRdb to the early 2020s). In the study overall: Samples from collaborators originated in the United States, Italy and Spain and spanned both the acute and convalescent phases of COVID-19. The material from the prospective study consisted of cDNA or gDNA derived from T cells, B-cell-depleted T cells, or PBMCs. The repertoires were released in a freely available public database intended as a resource for research on the immune response to SARS-CoV-2. The sample metadata nearly always contained a de-identified subject ID, COVID-19 status, age in years and sex. The dataset comprised deeply sampled blood TCRbeta repertoires from subjects exposed to, actively infected with, or recovered from COVID-19. Samples came from the ongoing ImmuneRACE study (first 160 participants) plus 1,254 subjects from 6 global collaborators. Where HLA class I and class II types were available, the types were taken from metadata supplied by the sample provider, not from assay-based typing. Here is what the overall study found, with its caveats: The quantity of clinical and demographic metadata differed by source and by participant and was supplied without curation.

The immunoSEQ Assay, a bias-controlled multiplex PCR, was used to amplify TCRbeta CDR3 regions from genomic DNA. The study's processing was this. Nucleated cell counts per sample were estimated from amplification of reference gene primers within the assay. To quantify the absolute abundance of each unique TCRbeta CDR3 rearrangement, sequence reads were collapsed and filtered. For each sample, productive Simpson clonality was calculated as the square root of Simpson's diversity index across productive rearrangements. TCRdb re-hosts the immuneACCESS table, in-frame sequences only. Its copies lack some clones; in the studies checked, an unresolved V gene accounts for under half of them, and the cause for the rest is not known. From that table come the V and J calls and clone size; the DNA was used to work out D and trimming. The sample table records 95,000 to 110,000 clones; over 70% of these occur just once. 10% to 15% of the sample rests with the top ten.

Each collaborating institution followed its own protocols to collect whole blood in K2EDTA tubes. Collaborator samples were shipped for TCRbeta analysis as frozen whole blood, isolated PBMCs, or DNA extracted from either sample type. As encoded in the germline V gene, CDR1 is SGHTA while CDR2 is FQGNSA. Trimming takes 1 base off V and 2 bases off J; junction bases not matched to a gene: 4. The CDR3 runs 15 residues from the cysteine to the phenylalanine. The entry retains the CDR3 DNA only, 45 bases that are in frame from base 1. As to this clone: The antigen it binds to is not known. Per-base qualities were not stored, and no clone one base away is much larger.

The sequence was obtained from a human donor in a cohort sampled during active or convalescent COVID-19. The chain is encoded by TRBV7-2 joined to TRBJ1-1; TRBD1 fits 7 bases in the junction. The sample taken for sequencing was peripheral blood. The DNA sequence is as follows: TGTGCCAGCAGCTTAGTTTCAGGGGGAAACACTGAAGCTTTCTTT. Translated, it gives CASSLVSGGNTEAFF.